The present entry profiles one TCR beta chain with its context. Its antigen has not been determined. Per-base qualities were not stored, and no clone one base away is much larger. The sample belongs to a study of STAT5B mutations in CD4+ large granular lymphocyte leukemia (dated by TCRdb to 2021 to 2024). Context from the whole study: Among the healthy controls, the CDR3 'QG' motif was associated with a particular HLA allele. Flow cytometry performed on FACSCanto II or FACSVerse showed that the purified fractions had more than 95% purity among lymphocytes. The study compared the TCRbeta repertoires of patients with CD4+ T-cell large granular lymphocyte leukemia against those of healthy blood donors. Results and caveats for the whole study, not just this receptor: Compared with healthy CD4+ repertoires, CD4-sorted patient repertoires appeared more clonal, and this difference remained even after the putative leukemic clones were removed. Each patient's main leukemic clonotypes were private, but approximately 25% of these clonotypes showed up at low frequency in the non-leukemic repertoires of other patients. TRBV06-family usage was enriched among the top patient clones (8/27) compared with healthy controls (2/35). The data were not HLA-matched, and the higher clonality in CD4+ T-LGLL than in CD8+ T-LGLL could be due to the relatively small sample size.

The immunoSEQ assay at survey resolution was applied to genomic DNA for sequencing of TCRbeta rearrangements. The paper's processing steps were these. A lowest detectable productive clonotype frequency of 2.59 x 10-5 was observed in the TCR sequencing data. Analyses included only productive TCRbeta rearrangements, meaning complete and in-frame sequences. Simpson clonality, calculated in the immunoSEQ Analyzer version 3.0, was used as the measure of sample clonality. Clones were binned by frequency as very rare, small, medium, large (1-20%) or hyperexpanded (>20%). Generation probabilities were estimated with OLGA 1.2.3, V-gene circos plots were generated with VDJtools, specificities were searched for in VDJdb, and CDR3 motifs were identified with GLIPH. TCRdb took over this immuneACCESS table, retaining in-frame rearrangements with V and J assigned. Such tables are incomplete; in checked studies, under half of the missing clones stem from an unresolved V gene, and the remainder is unexplained. Clonal size and the V and J genes are those of that table, whereas D and trimming came from the DNA. The table for this sample lists around 47,000 clones; 80% to 85% of them were counted only once. The top ten constitute roughly 0.35% of the sample.

The healthy control group was made up of roughly 34 blood donors, and the Finnish Red Cross blood service supplied their buffy coats. All TCR-sequenced material derived from peripheral blood: patient blood samples and healthy donor buffy coats. Peripheral blood mononuclear cells were isolated by Ficoll-Hypaque gradient centrifugation. CD4+ cells were purified magnetically from the buffy coats of healthy controls. Genomic DNA was extracted with the Gentra Puregene Cell and Tissue kit and quantified on a Qubit 2.0 fluorometer. The CDR3 sequence holds 15 residues, the cysteine and phenylalanine included. The DNA shown is the 45-base CDR3, in frame from base 1. Deletion took 2 bases off V and 8 bases off J, with a span of 15 bases between the germline ends. CDR1 and CDR2 are drawn from the germline V gene: SGHTA, FQGTGA.

The sequence links TRBV7-3 to TRBJ1-4; TRBD1 might be the D gene, on 5 matching bases. Sequenced: CD4+ T cells from blood buffy coats. The receptor was derived from a human donor in good health. The nucleotide sequence reads as follows: TGTGCCAGCAGCTTAGTCAGGGCCAAGAGGGAAAAACTGTTTTTT. The translation is CASSLVRAKREKLFF.